Presented here are 8 T cell receptor beta chains from one specimen sequenced in a study of T cell responses to AZD1222 COVID-19 vaccine. Assay used: immunoSEQ multiplex PCR; TCRdb lists only in-frame clones, some missing. Here the sample spans 75,000 to 95,000 clones, roughly 90% being singletons. The material was peripheral blood, obtained on day 0 of MenACWY control vaccination. Source of these receptors: an adult in good health.

This chain connects TRBV5-5 to TRBJ1-5; TRBD1 is a possible D gene (5 bases). The CDR3 is 13 amino acids. V was trimmed by 5 bases and J by 1 base, leaving 7 bases between them. Germline V gene data show CDR1 as SGHKS and CDR2 as YYEKEE (reference sequence). CDR3 bases: TGTGCCAGCAGTAGGGACAGCAATCAGCCCCAGCATTTT. Its protein product is CASSRDSNQPQHF.

The genes are TRBV5-4 and TRBJ2-3; the D gene is possibly TRBD1 (5 bases). The V gene lost 0 bases and the J gene lost 11 bases, with 13 bases spanning the gap. This CDR3 comprises 13 residues. Per germline, CDR1 SGHNT and CDR2 YYREEE (reference sequence). CDR3 sequence reads: CASSLDRPARQYF. CDR3 nucleotide sequence: TGTGCCAGCAGCTTGGACAGGCCGGCGAGGCAGTATTTT.

V and J are TRBV11-3 and TRBJ1-3; no clear D. V was shortened by 4 bases and J by 2 bases, with 6 bases between the two germline ends. CDR1 and CDR2 (germline): SGHNT, YENEEA. The CDR3 runs to 13 residues. CDR3 sequence (DNA): TGTGCCAGCAGCTCTAACACTGGAAACACCATATATTTT. Translated, it gives CASSSNTGNTIYF.

This clone was counted between two and nine times. The chain is built from TRBV4-3 and TRBJ2-7; D gene ambiguous. Germline loops: CDR1 LGHNA, CDR2 YSLEER. Trimming took off 0 bases at V and 5 bases at J, with 14 bases between the two ends. The CDR3 spans 15 residues. The CDR3 coding sequence is TGCGCCAGCAGCCAAGAGGCAACAGTGGTCCACGAGCAGTACTTC. Protein sequence: CASSQEATVVHEQYF.

The chain links TRBV19 to TRBJ1-6; TRBD1 matches at 7 bases. Germline V gives CDR1 LNHDA, CDR2 SQIVND (reference sequence). The CDR3 consists of 15 residues. Trimming cost V 7 bases and J 14 bases; bases outside gene matches: 17. CDR3 nucleotide sequence: TGTGCCAGTACTCCAGGGGGGTCCTCGGTTTCGGCCCTCCACTTT. Its protein product is CASTPGGSSVSALHF.

This clone has only one observation. The chain is built from TRBV7-8 and TRBJ1-1; weak D call: TRBD1 (6 bases). Trimming stripped 1 base from V and 5 bases from J, with 11 bases between. Germline CDR1 and CDR2: SGHVS and FQNEAQ. CDR3 length: 14 amino acids. Here the CDR3 DNA reads TGTGCCAGCAGCTTAGAGGCAGGGGTGACTGAAGCTTTCTTT. Its protein is CASSLEAGVTEAFF. The full variable domain, rest sourced from reference TRBV7-8 and TRBJ1-1, is GAGVSQSPRYKVAKRGQDVALRCDPISGHVSLFWYQQALGQGPEFLTYFQNEAQLDKSGLPSDRFFAERPEGSVSTLKIQRTQQEDSAVYLCASSLEAGVTEAFFGQGTRLTVV.

The rearrangement uses TRBV7-2 and TRBJ1-1; possible D gene TRBD1, 6 bases. In germline, CDR1 is SGHTA, CDR2 FQGNSA. This CDR3 contains 17 residues. V lost 5 bases and J lost 0, with 19 bases in between. The CDR3 region has the DNA TGTGCCAGCAGCCCCGTAGGGGGTTCCTACATGAACACTGAAGCTTTCTTT. Translated, it gives CASSPVGGSYMNTEAFF.

The rearrangement joins TRBV4-1 to TRBJ1-1; D possibly corresponds to TRBD1 (6 bases). This CDR3 has 16 residues. V was trimmed by 6 bases and J by 1 base, leaving 18 bases between them. CDR1 MGHRA and CDR2 YSYEKL come from the germline V gene. CDR3 bases: TGCGCCAGCAGGAGGAACCAGGGGCTAGGGAACACTGAAGCTTTCTTT. The encoded protein is CASRRNQGLGNTEAFF.